The 8 T cell receptor beta chains presented below share a single source sample, sequenced in a study of OX40 agonist ivuxolimab in advanced cancers. Library preparation employed the immunoSEQ multiplex PCR assay. What TCRdb holds here is the immuneACCESS table cut down to in-frame rearrangements. Part of the clones is not present; checked against another copy, under half of the missing clones reflect an unresolved V gene, and the others are unexplained. This sample gives over 60,000 clones in total; around 85% of them show up just once. Of the sample, under 4.5% falls within the top ten clones. The specimen was CD4+ or CD8+ T cells sorted from blood, collected in a trial of the OX40 agonist ivuxolimab. The receptors shown here come from an adult with an advanced solid tumor such as melanoma, head and neck, liver or kidney cancer.

J is TRBJ2-1 and V is TRBV5-7; TRBD1 agrees at 9 bases. TRBV5-7 is an ORF, with its function uncertain. CDR3 length: 14 amino acids. V gave up 5 bases and J gave up 7 bases; unmatched junction bases: 7. Written as DNA, the CDR3 is TGTGCCAGCAGATCGACAGGGGGGGTGAATGAGCAGTTCTTC. This codes for CASRSTGGVNEQFF.

The chain recombines TRBV11-3 with TRBJ2-2; 9 bases match TRBD2. The ends lost 6 bases at V and 7 bases at J; junction bases unmatched: 6. This CDR3 is built from 14 residues. Germline V gene lookup returns CDR1 SGHNT and CDR2 YENEEA. The DNA of the CDR3 is TGTGCCAGCAGGTCCAGCGGGGGGATCGGGGAGCTGTTTTTT. It encodes CASRSSGGIGELFF.

The V gene is TRBV7-3, the J gene TRBJ2-1; D perhaps matches TRBD2 (5 bases). The CDR3 has 13 amino acids. Germline-derived CDR1 and CDR2 are SGHTA and FQGTGA. V lost 2 bases and J lost 5, with 7 bases in between. Here the CDR3 reads CASSLLGDNEQFF. For the CDR3, the DNA is TGTGCCAGCAGCTTATTGGGAGACAATGAGCAGTTCTTC.

V is TRBV5-1 and J is TRBJ1-1, with TRBD1 identical over 7 bases. CDR1 SGHRS and CDR2 YFSETQ come from the germline V gene. The CDR3 contains 14 residues. Losses at the gene ends were 3 bases for V and 0 bases for J; bases not matched to a gene: 2. The DNA for the CDR3 is TGCGCCAGCAGCTGGGACAGTATGAACACTGAAGCTTTCTTT. This gives the protein CASSWDSMNTEAFF. The whole variable domain, remainder taken from reference TRBV5-1 and TRBJ1-1, is KAGVTQTPRYLIKTRGQQVTLSCSPISGHRSVSWYQQTPGQGLQFLFEYFSETQRNKGNFPGRFSGRQFSNSRSEMNVSTLELGDSALYLCASSWDSMNTEAFFGQGTRLTVV.

The genes are TRBV11-2 and TRBJ1-5, with no clear D. The germline V and J ends were trimmed by 0 bases and 4 bases, with 7 bases remaining between them. This CDR3 comprises 14 residues. Looked up from germline, CDR1 is SGHAT and CDR2 is FQNNGV. The CDR3 DNA reads TGTGCCAGCAGCTTAGATCTGGGAAATCAGCCCCAGCATTTT. It yields the protein CASSLDLGNQPQHF.

This clone has only one observation. The chain carries TRBV18 and TRBJ2-7; no clear D. CDR1 is KGHSH and CDR2 is LQKENI in the germline V gene. The CDR3 has 13 residues. Trimming left V 2 bases short and J 3 bases short, with 8 bases between. CDR3 sequence reads: CASSPVTDYEQYF. CDR3 bases: TGTGCCAGCTCACCAGTGACGGACTACGAGCAGTACTTC.

This sequence joins TRBV5-4 and TRBJ1-4; D is perhaps TRBD1 (6 bases). Germline CDR1 reads SGHNT; CDR2 reads YYREEE (reference sequence). V was pared by 2 bases and J by 6 bases, with 11 bases between. The CDR3 is 14 residues long. The CDR3 DNA reads TGTGCCAGCAGCTTACAGGGAGGAGATGAAAAACTGTTTTTT. Residues: CASSLQGGDEKLFF.

The chain carries TRBV7-2 and TRBJ2-7, with D unresolved. Trimming cost V 1 base and J 2 bases, with 9 bases left between them. The CDR3 has 14 residues. Germline V gene lookup returns CDR1 SGHTA and CDR2 FQGNSA. The DNA of the CDR3 is TGTGCCAGCAGCTTAGTGGGGATAGCCTACGAGCAGTACTTC. Its translation: CASSLVGIAYEQYF.